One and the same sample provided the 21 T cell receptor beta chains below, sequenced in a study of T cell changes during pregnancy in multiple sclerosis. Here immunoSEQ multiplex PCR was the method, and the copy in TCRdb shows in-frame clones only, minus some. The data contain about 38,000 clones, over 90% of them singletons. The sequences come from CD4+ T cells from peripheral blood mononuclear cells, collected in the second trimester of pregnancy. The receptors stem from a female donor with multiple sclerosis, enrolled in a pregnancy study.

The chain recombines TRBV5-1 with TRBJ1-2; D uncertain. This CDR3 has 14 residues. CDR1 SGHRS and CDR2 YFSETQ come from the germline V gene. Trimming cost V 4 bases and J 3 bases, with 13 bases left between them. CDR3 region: CASSVNGEDYGYTF. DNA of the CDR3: TGCGCCAGCAGCGTTAATGGGGAGGACTATGGCTACACCTTC.

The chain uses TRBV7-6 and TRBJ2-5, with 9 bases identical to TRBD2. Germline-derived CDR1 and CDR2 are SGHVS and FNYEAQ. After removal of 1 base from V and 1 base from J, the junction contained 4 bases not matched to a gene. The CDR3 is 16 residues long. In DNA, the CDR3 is TGTGCCAGCAGCTTAGGAGCGGGGGGCCCCCAAGAGACCCAGTACTTC. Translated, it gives CASSLGAGGPQETQYF.

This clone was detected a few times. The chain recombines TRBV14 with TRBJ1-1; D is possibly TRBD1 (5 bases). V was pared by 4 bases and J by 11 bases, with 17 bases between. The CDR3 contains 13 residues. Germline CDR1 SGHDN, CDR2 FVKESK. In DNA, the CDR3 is TGTGCCAGCAGCCGATACCCGGGGACTCGGGCTTTCTTT. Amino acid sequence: CASSRYPGTRAFF. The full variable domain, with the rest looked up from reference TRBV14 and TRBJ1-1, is EAGVTQFPSHSVIEKGQTVTLRCDPISGHDNLYWYRRVMGKEIKFLLHFVKESKQDESGMPNNRFLAERTGGTYSTLKVQPAELEDSGVYFCASSRYPGTRAFFGQGTRLTVV.

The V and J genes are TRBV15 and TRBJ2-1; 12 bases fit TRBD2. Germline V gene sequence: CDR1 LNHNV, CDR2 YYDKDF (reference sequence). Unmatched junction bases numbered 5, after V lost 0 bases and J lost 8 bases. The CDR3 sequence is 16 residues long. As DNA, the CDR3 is TGTGCCACCAGCAGAGAAACTAGCGGGGGGCCCTATGAGCAGTTCTTC. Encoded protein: CATSRETSGGPYEQFF.

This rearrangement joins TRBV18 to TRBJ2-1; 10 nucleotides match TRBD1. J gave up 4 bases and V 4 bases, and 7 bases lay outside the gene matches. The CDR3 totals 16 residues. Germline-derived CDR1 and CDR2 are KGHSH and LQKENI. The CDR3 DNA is TGTGCCAGCTCACTTAGACAGGGGGCTGGATACAATGAGCAGTTCTTC. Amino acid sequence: CASSLRQGAGYNEQFF.

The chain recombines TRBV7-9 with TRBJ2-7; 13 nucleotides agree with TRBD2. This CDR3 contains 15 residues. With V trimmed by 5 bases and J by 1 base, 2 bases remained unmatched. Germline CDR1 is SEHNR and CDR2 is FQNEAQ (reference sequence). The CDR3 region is CASSPGLAGSYEQYF. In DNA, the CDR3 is TGTGCCAGCAGCCCGGGACTAGCGGGATCCTACGAGCAGTACTTC.

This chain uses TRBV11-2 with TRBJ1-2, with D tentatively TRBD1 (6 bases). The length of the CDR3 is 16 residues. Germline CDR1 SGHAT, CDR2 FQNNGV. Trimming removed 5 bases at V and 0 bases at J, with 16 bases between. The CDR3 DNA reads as TGTGCCAGCAGCATCAGCTCCACAGGGTCTAACTATGGCTACACCTTC. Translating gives CASSISSTGSNYGYTF.

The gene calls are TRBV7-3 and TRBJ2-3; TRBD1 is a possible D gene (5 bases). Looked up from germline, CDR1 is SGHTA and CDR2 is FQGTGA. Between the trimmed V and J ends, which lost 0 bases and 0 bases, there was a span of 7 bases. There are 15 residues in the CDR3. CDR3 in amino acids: CASSLTRASTDTQYF. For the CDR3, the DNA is TGTGCCAGCAGCTTAACCAGGGCTAGCACAGATACGCAGTATTTT.

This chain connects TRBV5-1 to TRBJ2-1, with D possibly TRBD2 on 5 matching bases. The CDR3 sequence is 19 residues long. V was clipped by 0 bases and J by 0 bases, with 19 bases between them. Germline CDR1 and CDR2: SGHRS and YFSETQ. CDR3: CASSLGLLGSPSSYNEQFF. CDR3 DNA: TGCGCCAGCAGCTTGGGTCTCTTGGGGAGCCCTAGCTCCTACAATGAGCAGTTCTTC.

The CDR3 DNA reads TGTGCCAGCAGCTACGCCGGGACAGCCACAAAGGAGCAGTTCTTC. This codes for CASSYAGTATKEQFF. The gene calls are TRBV4-2 and TRBJ2-1; 7 bases fit TRBD1. Trimming took 5 bases from V and 10 from J; bases not matched to a gene: 14. This CDR3 spans 15 amino acids. The germline gives CDR1 LGHNA, CDR2 YNFKEQ.

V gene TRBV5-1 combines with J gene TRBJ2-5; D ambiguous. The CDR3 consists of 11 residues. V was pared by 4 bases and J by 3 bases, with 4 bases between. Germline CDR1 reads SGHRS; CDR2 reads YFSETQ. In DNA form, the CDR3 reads TGCGCCAGCAGCCTAGAAGAGACCCAGTACTTC. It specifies CASSLEETQYF.

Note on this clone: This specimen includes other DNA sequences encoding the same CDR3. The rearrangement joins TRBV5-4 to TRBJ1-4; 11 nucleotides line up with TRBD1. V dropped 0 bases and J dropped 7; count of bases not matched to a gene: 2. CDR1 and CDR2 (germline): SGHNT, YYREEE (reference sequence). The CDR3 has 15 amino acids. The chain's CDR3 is CASSLGDRGSEKLFF. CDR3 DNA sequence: TGTGCCAGCAGCTTGGGGGACAGGGGGTCTGAAAAACTGTTTTTT.

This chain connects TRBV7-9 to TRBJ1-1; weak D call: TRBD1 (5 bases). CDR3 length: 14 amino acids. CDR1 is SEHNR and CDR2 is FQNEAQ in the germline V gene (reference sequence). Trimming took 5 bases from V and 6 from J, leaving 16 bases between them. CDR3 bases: TGTGCCAGCAGCCGTGCGGGGGAACGGGCTGAAGCTTTCTTT. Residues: CASSRAGERAEAFF. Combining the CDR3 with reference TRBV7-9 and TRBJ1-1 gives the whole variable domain DTGVSQNPRHKITKRGQNVTFRCDPISEHNRLYWYRQTLGQGPEFLTYFQNEAQLEKSRLLSDRFSAERPKGSFSTLEIQRTEQGDSAMYLCASSRAGERAEAFFGQGTRLTVV.

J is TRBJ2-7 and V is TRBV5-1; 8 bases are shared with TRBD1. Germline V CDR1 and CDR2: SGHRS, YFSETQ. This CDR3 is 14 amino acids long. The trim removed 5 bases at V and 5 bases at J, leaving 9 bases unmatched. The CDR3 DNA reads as TGCGCCAGCAGTTGGGGACAGGCAGACGACGAGCAGTACTTC. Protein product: CASSWGQADDEQYF.

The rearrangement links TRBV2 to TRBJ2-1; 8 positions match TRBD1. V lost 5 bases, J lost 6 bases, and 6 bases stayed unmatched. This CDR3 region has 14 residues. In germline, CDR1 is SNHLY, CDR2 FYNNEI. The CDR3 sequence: CASSLQGGFNEQFF. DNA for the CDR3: TGTGCCAGCAGTTTACAGGGGGGATTCAATGAGCAGTTCTTC.

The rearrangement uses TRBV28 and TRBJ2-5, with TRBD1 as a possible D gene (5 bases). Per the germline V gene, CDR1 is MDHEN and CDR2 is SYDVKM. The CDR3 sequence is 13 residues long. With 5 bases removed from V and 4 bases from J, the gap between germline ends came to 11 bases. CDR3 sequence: CASSGSRVETQYF. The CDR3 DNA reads TGTGCCAGCAGTGGAAGCAGGGTAGAGACCCAGTACTTC. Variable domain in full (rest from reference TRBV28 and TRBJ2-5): DVKVTQSSRYLVKRTGEKVFLECVQDMDHENMFWYRQDPGLGLRLIYFSYDVKMKEKGDIPEGYSVSREKKERFSLILESASTNQTSMYLCASSGSRVETQYFGPGTRLLVL.

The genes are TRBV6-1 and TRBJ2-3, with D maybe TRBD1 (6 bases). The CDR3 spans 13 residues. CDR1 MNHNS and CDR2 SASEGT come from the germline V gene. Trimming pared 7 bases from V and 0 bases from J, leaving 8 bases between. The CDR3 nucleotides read TGTGCCAGCAAAAGGGGGAGCACAGATACGCAGTATTTT. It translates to CASKRGSTDTQYF.

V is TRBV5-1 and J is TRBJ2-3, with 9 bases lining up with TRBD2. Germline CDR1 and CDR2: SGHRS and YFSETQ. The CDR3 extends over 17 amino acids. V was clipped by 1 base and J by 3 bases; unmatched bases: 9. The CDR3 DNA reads TGCGCCAGCAGCTTGTGGGGGAGCGGGGGGACGACAGATACGCAGTATTTT. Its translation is CASSLWGSGGTTDTQYF.

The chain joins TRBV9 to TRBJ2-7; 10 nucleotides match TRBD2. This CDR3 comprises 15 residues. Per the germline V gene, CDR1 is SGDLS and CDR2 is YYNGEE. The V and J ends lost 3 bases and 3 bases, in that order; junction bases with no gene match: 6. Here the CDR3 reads CASSAGLAEHYEQYF. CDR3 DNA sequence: TGTGCCAGCAGCGCCGGACTAGCGGAACACTACGAGCAGTACTTC. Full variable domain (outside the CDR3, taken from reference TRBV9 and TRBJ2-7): DSGVTQTPKHLITATGQRVTLRCSPRSGDLSVYWYQQSLDQGLQFLIQYYNGEERAKGNILERFSAQQFPDLHSELNLSSLELGDSALYFCASSAGLAEHYEQYFGPGTRLTVT.

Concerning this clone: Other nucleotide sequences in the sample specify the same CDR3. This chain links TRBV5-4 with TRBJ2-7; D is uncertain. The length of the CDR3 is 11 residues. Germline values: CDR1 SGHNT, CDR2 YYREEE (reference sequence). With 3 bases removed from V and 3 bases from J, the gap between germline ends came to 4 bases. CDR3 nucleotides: TGTGCCAGCAGCTCTAGCTACGAGCAGTACTTC. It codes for CASSSSYEQYF.

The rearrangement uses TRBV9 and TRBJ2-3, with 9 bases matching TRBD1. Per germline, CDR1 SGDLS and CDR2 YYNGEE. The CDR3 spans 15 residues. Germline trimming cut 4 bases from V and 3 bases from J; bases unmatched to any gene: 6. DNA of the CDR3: TGTGCCAGCAGCCCCCGGGACAGGGAAACAGATACGCAGTATTTT. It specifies CASSPRDRETDTQYF.